The next 17 T cell receptor beta chains were all read from a single sample in a study of CD4 T cells in relation to SARS-CoV-2 and coronaviruses. Their antigens remain unidentified. Unexposed donor CD4+ T cells date from 2011-2018, before the COVID-19 pandemic. After around nine days of culture, CD4+ T cells were isolated. Libraries were prepared by immunoSEQ multiplex PCR; TCRdb keeps only in-frame clonotypes and omits some of them. The table has 20,000 to 25,000 clones, roughly 70% seen once; the top ten hold roughly a sixth. What was sequenced was CD4+ T cells from PBMCs, cultured in vitro. The receptors here all came from a human donor in good health.

This sequence joins TRBV6-5 and TRBJ2-1, with D unclear. Trimming pared 6 bases from V and 2 bases from J, leaving 8 bases between. CDR3 size: 13 residues. Per the germline V gene, CDR1 is MNHEY and CDR2 is SVGAGI. CDR3 nucleotides: TGTGCCAGCAGCACGAGACCCTACAATGAGCAGTTCTTC. As protein: CASSTRPYNEQFF.

The chain carries TRBV10-3 and TRBJ2-7; 10 nucleotides line up with TRBD1. The CDR3 has 14 amino acids. Trimming removed 10 bases from V and 3 bases from J; junction bases left unmatched: 9. The germline CDR1 and CDR2 sequences are ENHRY and SYGVKD. Here the CDR3 DNA reads TGTGCCACCCGGGACAGGGGCGTACACTACGAGCAGTACTTC. Its translation: CATRDRGVHYEQYF.

This clone was seen more than once but under ten times. The V call is TRBV5-1, the J call TRBJ2-2; 11 nucleotides match TRBD2. Trimming removed 4 bases from V and 1 base from J; junction bases left unmatched: 3. The length of the CDR3 is 16 residues. Germline CDR1 is SGHRS and CDR2 is YFSETQ. CDR3 sequence reads: CASSPGTSGNTGELFF. The CDR3 region has the DNA TGCGCCAGCAGCCCGGGGACTAGCGGGAACACCGGGGAGCTGTTTTTT.

This clone was counted between two and nine times. The chain has TRBV7-2 and TRBJ1-6; a weak D match, TRBD1 (5 bases). Germline-derived CDR1 and CDR2 are SGHTA and FQGNSA. Trimming shortened V by 2 bases and J by 10 bases, and 6 bases separated the two germline ends. CDR3 length: 12 residues. CDR3 sequence: CASSLSGSPLHF. CDR3 coding DNA: TGTGCCAGCAGCTTATCAGGGTCACCCCTCCACTTT.

V gene TRBV6-1 combines with J gene TRBJ1-5, with D hard to call. CDR1 and CDR2 (germline): MNHNS, SASEGT. V was clipped by 5 bases and J by 7 bases, with 18 bases between them. The CDR3 has 15 amino acids. The CDR3 spells CASSSPREGGQPQHF. CDR3 DNA: TGTGCCAGCAGTTCCCCCCGGGAGGGCGGCCAGCCCCAGCATTTT.

This clone was found once. This chain connects TRBV11-2 to TRBJ2-7; possible D gene TRBD1, 6 bases. Germline V gives CDR1 SGHAT, CDR2 FQNNGV. CDR3 length equals 13 residues. Deletions cut 5 bases from V and 5 bases from J, with 13 bases between. CDR3 region: CASSGSGAHEQYF. CDR3 sequence (DNA): TGTGCCAGCAGCGGGTCAGGGGCCCACGAGCAGTACTTC.

The chain couples TRBV6-2 or TRBV6-3 to TRBJ2-3, with no clear D. V was clipped by 0 bases and J by 2 bases, with 9 bases between them. Germline V gene data show CDR1 as MNHEY and CDR2 as SVGEGT. The CDR3 extends over 15 amino acids. The CDR3 is CASSYSPDSTDTQYF. CDR3 DNA: TGTGCCAGCAGTTACTCCCCAGATTCCACAGATACGCAGTATTTT.

V gene TRBV2 combines with J gene TRBJ1-2, with D perhaps matching TRBD1 (5 bases). The CDR3 has 13 residues. Trimming shortened V by 4 bases and J by 8 bases, and 14 bases separated the two germline ends. Germline assignment: CDR1 SNHLY and CDR2 FYNNEI. The CDR3 loop reads CASSAWRDQGYTF. The CDR3 nucleotides are TGTGCCAGCAGTGCATGGAGGGACCAGGGCTACACCTTC.

This clone is medium-sized. The CDR3 region has the DNA TGTGCCAGCAGTTTTCGGGGTGAGGGTGAGCAGTTCTTC. Translation: CASSFRGEGEQFF. The V and J genes are TRBV12-3 or TRBV12-4 and TRBJ2-1, with a weak D call TRBD2 (5 bases). Trimming removed 3 bases from V and 9 bases from J, with 12 bases in between. The CDR3 runs 13 residues.

V and J are TRBV2 and TRBJ2-2, with 7 nucleotides matching TRBD1. Germline assignment: CDR1 SNHLY and CDR2 FYNNEI. The junction had 3 bases not matched to a gene; V was cut back by 2 bases and J by 3 bases. CDR3 length equals 15 residues. Here the CDR3 reads CASSERQGDTGELFF. Here the CDR3 DNA reads TGTGCCAGCAGTGAAAGGCAGGGGGACACCGGGGAGCTGTTTTTT. The variable domain in full, completed from reference TRBV2 and TRBJ2-2, reads EPEVTQTPSHQVTQMGQEVILRCVPISNHLYFYWYRQILGQKVEFLVSFYNNEISEKSEIFDDQFSVERPDGSNFTLKIRSTKLEDSAMYFCASSERQGDTGELFFGEGSRLTVL.

This clone showed up just once. The chain employs TRBV5-1 and TRBJ1-6; D perhaps matches TRBD1 (5 bases). The CDR3 is made up of 16 amino acids. Trimming removed 2 bases from V and 6 bases from J, with 15 bases in between. CDR1 and CDR2 (germline): SGHRS, YFSETQ. CDR3 DNA: TGCGCCAGCAGCTTTCGGGGGATTCCCAGTAATTCACCCCTCCACTTT. Translated, it gives CASSFRGIPSNSPLHF.

J is TRBJ1-2 and V is TRBV7-2, with D hard to call. The CDR3 loop spans 17 amino acids. Germline V gives CDR1 SGHTA, CDR2 FQGNSA. V was shortened by 5 bases and J by 5 bases, with 24 bases between the two germline ends. The CDR3: CASSPPGSRSQFYGYTF. The CDR3 DNA reads TGTGCCAGCAGCCCACCCGGCAGTAGGTCCCAATTTTATGGCTACACCTTC.

J is TRBJ2-7 and V is TRBV7-2; D remains unclear. Germline V gene data show CDR1 as SGHTA and CDR2 as FQGNSA. CDR3 length: 12 amino acids. Between the trimmed V and J ends, which lost 2 bases and 1 base, there was a span of 3 bases. CDR3 sequence (DNA): TGTGCCAGCAGCTTAAGTTCCTACGAGCAGTACTTC. This translates into CASSLSSYEQYF.

The chain couples TRBV18 to TRBJ1-1; no definite D call. Trimming left V 0 bases short and J 1 base short, with 6 bases between. Germline loops: CDR1 KGHSH, CDR2 LQKENI. CDR3 length equals 14 residues. The CDR3 loop reads CASSPPGQNTEAFF. The CDR3 DNA sequence: TGTGCCAGCTCACCACCTGGGCAGAACACTGAAGCTTTCTTT.

This chain uses TRBV4-1 with TRBJ2-5; D is undetermined. The germline V gene encodes CDR1 MGHRA and CDR2 YSYEKL. V was trimmed by 2 bases and J by 0 bases, leaving 4 bases between them. This CDR3 has 13 residues. This CDR3 reads CASSQRYQETQYF. The CDR3 nucleotides read TGCGCCAGCAGCCAACGGTACCAAGAGACCCAGTACTTC.

This clone turned up a few times. The chain combines TRBV7-2 with TRBJ2-7, with 11 bases aligning to TRBD1. Germline CDR1 is SGHTA and CDR2 is FQGNSA. With V trimmed by 5 bases and J by 4 bases, 7 bases remained unmatched. The CDR3 is 15 amino acids. The CDR3 region is CASSQTGQGAYEQYF. The CDR3, as DNA: TGTGCCAGCAGCCAAACCGGACAGGGGGCTTACGAGCAGTACTTC.

J is TRBJ2-7 and V is TRBV4-3; D gene uncertain. Trimming took off 0 bases at V and 4 bases at J, with 22 bases between the two ends. The CDR3 contains 18 residues. Germline CDR1 is LGHNA and CDR2 is YSLEER. The CDR3 DNA sequence: TGCGCCAGCAGCCAAGATCTAACCGACCGCCGCCAGTCATACGAGCAGTACTTC. This translates into CASSQDLTDRRQSYEQYF.